The rows below give T cell receptor beta chains drawn from one sample of a study of long-term antiretroviral therapy in people with HIV. Sequencing used immunoSEQ multiplex PCR; TCRdb keeps in-frame clones, though not all of them. The sample has about 35,000 clones, approximately 74% seen once. Source: unsorted PBMCs, taken 3 years after starting antiretroviral therapy. The origin of the receptors is a man aged 50-60 years with HIV. CDR3s include the opening cysteine and the closing phenylalanine or tryptophan. Fields, in order: V gene, CDR3 protein.

>TRBV7-2
CASSPYNYEQYF
>TRBV13
CASSLNRGTPSSGNTIYF
>TRBV28
CASSAPSRGVWGYTF
>TRBV21-1
CASSKVGTGGRNQPQHF
>TRBV2
CASGQDNYGYTF
>TRBV7-2
CASSSQGIGGYTF
>TRBV18
CASSHRQRAETKNIQYF
>TRBV29-1
CSARTGGRTGELFF
>TRBV25-1
CASRGQGMNTEAFF
>TRBV27
CASRPTGANYGYTF
>TRBV30
CAWGDRQFSGANVLTF
>TRBV7-2
CASSRRTVPEQYF
>TRBV10-2
CASSGAGTSGFTDTQYF
>TRBV7-6
CASSLQGGSSPLHF
>TRBV5-1
CASSLAGQGGYNEQFF
>TRBV5-1
CASSLSGASSYEQYF
>TRBV25-1
CASSEQFNEKLFF
>TRBV6-5
CASSGGQSYEQYF
>TRBV7-9
CASSRDTNYGYTF
>TRBV7-8
CASSLVGGVEQPQHF
>TRBV4-3
CASSHPEGTGELFF
>TRBV10-3
CAISEPGTSGHEQYF
>TRBV9
CASSAGTSTDTQYF
>TRBV7-9
CASSLMEGDGATNEKLFF
>TRBV27
CASRVDGTGGDEAFF
>TRBV2
CASSLQGTPSYEQYF